The clone carrying this T cell receptor beta chain has more than one count but fewer than ten. Germline-derived CDR1 and CDR2 are SGHTA and FQGNSA. V was trimmed by 1 base and J by 1 base, leaving 10 bases between them. The CDR3 extends over 15 amino acids. This sample is part of a study of beta chain features in type 1 diabetes. TCRB transcripts that were expressed got sequenced, as all of the isolated RNA had been reverse transcribed. The table came from immunoSEQ multiplex PCR; TCRdb's copy has only in-frame clones and leaves some out. The sample holds 150,000 or so clones; 9% to 10% are singletons and the top ten take 0.65%.

The origin of this receptor is a woman aged 40 to 55 in good health. Sample: central memory CD4+ T cells from blood. J is TRBJ2-5 and V is TRBV7-2; D not certain. CDR3 in amino acids: CASSLGSTIQETQYF. Written as DNA, the CDR3 is TGTGCCAGCAGCTTAGGTTCAACAATCCAAGAGACCCAGTACTTC.